Reported below is one TCR beta chain. A much larger clone is a single base away; this may be a read error. TCR cDNA molecules each carried a unique molecular identifier. TCRdb itself ran the 5' RACE reads through MiXCR, one entry per CDR3 protein. Of more than 5,500 distinct CDR3 sequences listed, less than 6% are singletons. The record originates from a study of spatial heterogeneity in lung cancer. Study at large: Sequences of the beta chain were consistently detected in greater numbers than alpha-chain sequences. Averaged across combinations, each unique TCR and UMI pairing appeared more than ten times in raw reads, which were uncorrected.

The time point denotes: sample taken at primary tumor resection. No cells were sorted before sequencing. The whole RNA sequenced was extracted from tumor, nontumor lung or frozen PBMC. Donation came from approximately 69 patients with untreated early-stage non-small cell lung cancer. The V gene's germline CDR1 is SGHRS and CDR2 YFSETQ. CDR3 length equals 15 residues. V dropped 5 bases and J dropped 5; count of bases not matched to a gene: 8. This TCR derives from a female donor with early-stage non-small cell lung cancer. Here the sequenced sample was normal lung tissue next to the tumor, taken at surgery. This chain uses TRBV5-1 with TRBJ2-1; 9 nucleotides line up with TRBD2. The CDR3 region is CASSLRTSEDNEQFF. The DNA of the CDR3 is TGCGCCAGCAGTCTTAGGACTAGCGAGGACAATGAGCAGTTCTTC.